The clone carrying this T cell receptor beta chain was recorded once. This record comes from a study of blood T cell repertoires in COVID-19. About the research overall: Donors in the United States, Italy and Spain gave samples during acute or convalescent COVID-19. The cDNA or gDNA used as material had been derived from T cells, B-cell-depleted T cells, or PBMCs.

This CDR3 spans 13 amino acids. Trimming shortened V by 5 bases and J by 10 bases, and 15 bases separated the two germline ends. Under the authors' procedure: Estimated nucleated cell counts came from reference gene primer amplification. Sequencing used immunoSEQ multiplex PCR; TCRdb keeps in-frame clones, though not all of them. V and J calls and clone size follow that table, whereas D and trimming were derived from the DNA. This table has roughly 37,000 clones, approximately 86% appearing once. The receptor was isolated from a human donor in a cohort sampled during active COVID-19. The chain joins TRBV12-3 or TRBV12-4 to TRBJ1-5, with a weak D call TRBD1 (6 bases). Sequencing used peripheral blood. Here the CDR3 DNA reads TGTGCCAGCAGTCCGCCACAGGGAACACCCCAGCATTTT. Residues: CASSPPQGTPQHF.